This T cell receptor beta chain was observed in a study of cytomegalovirus exposure and HLA in healthy donors. Study outcomes and limitations: Most sequenced TCRs were rare (though some public TCRs occurred in many donors). In vitro assays verified that three CMV-associated chains recognized CMV antigens specifically. Subsequent analysis showed first-cohort TCR clusters tending to co-occur in 120 validation repertoires.

The table came from immunoSEQ multiplex PCR; TCRdb's copy has only in-frame clones and leaves some out. The sample lists 100,000 to 120,000 clones; roughly 88% were seen once. The CDR3 spans 14 residues. Germline assignment: CDR1 MNHEY and CDR2 SMNVEV (reference sequence). The ends were cut back, 4 bases at V and 8 bases at J, with 17 bases in the middle. Comment on this clone: Its antigen remains unidentified.

The sequence derives from a woman aged 18-29 years in good health and CMV-seronegative. The sample consisted of PBMCs. The rearrangement uses TRBV27 and TRBJ1-1; tentative D call: TRBD1 (6 bases). The CDR3 protein is CASSSRGVDSEAFF. The CDR3 DNA sequence: TGTGCCAGCAGTTCCAGGGGAGTGGACAGCGAAGCTTTCTTT.